This T cell receptor (beta chain) originates from a study of cytomegalovirus exposure and HLA in healthy donors. Study-wide points: DRB1 showed the most TCR associations and HLA-C the fewest in a later analysis, as rates varied by HLA locus. Some highly shared sequence variants likely arose as a pipeline artifact. Association of a missense DCLRE1C variant with TCR beta V- and J-gene trimming was reported in a later analysis.

All donors participated as healthy donors of bone marrow. Only a few counts were recorded for this clone. Its antigen remains unidentified. The study ran its PCR with 60 Vbeta and 13 Jbeta primers. Assay: immunoSEQ multiplex PCR; the TCRdb copy retains only in-frame clones and omits some. The sample contains some 210,000 clones, 80% to 90% of which appear only once. The V and J ends lost 3 bases and 1 base, in that order; junction bases with no gene match: 3. The CDR3 contains 14 residues. Germline V gene data show CDR1 as MDHEN and CDR2 as SYDVKM. The rearrangement uses TRBV28 and TRBJ2-7, with 7 bases lining up with TRBD2. The sequenced sample consisted of PBMCs. The receptor's source is a young man in good health and CMV-seronegative. The DNA of the CDR3 is TGTGCCAGCAGTTTGGGGACTAAGTCCTACGAGCAGTACTTC. It yields the protein CASSLGTKSYEQYF.